This TCR beta chain was identified in a study of early T cells in non-severe SARS-CoV-2 infection. Study background: Chains stayed unpaired after sequencing of bulk RNA from unsorted whole blood.

Whole-study results and caveats: VDJdb matches were skewed toward anti-spike CD8 T cell responses.

In this sample, this clonotype turned up many times. Its antigen remains unidentified. In the library, individual cDNA molecules carried attached unique molecular identifiers. TCRdb used MiXCR to reprocess the 5' RACE reads, holding one entry per CDR3 protein. The sample lists more than 90,000 distinct CDR3 sequences; less than 15% were seen once. Sequences were obtained from whole blood. This TCR was sampled from an adult who was a healthcare worker with PCR-confirmed SARS-CoV-2 infection or an uninfected control (not recorded which).

In nucleotides, the CDR3 is TGTGCCAGCAAACGGAGGGGGACAGGGTCACGTTTACCCTACGAGCAGTACTTC. It encodes CASKRRGTGSRLPYEQYF. This chain uses TRBV28 with TRBJ2-7, with 9 bases fitting TRBD1. This CDR3 is 18 amino acids long. Trimming removed 7 bases from V and 2 bases from J; junction bases left unmatched: 18. CDR1 is MDHEN and CDR2 is SYDVKM in the germline V gene.